Listed here are 17 T cell receptor beta chains from one sample, sequenced in a study of blood T cell repertoires in COVID-19. Repertoires were generated with immunoSEQ multiplex PCR, while TCRdb's copy carries only in-frame clones and drops some. The sample contains some 250,000 clones, just under 90% of which appear only once. Material: PBMCs or T cells enriched from blood (not recorded which). These receptor sequences come from a woman under 40 with acute COVID-19.

This sequence joins TRBV5-4 and TRBJ1-1, with D possibly matching TRBD1 (6 bases). Deletions cut 2 bases from V and 0 bases from J, with 8 bases between. The CDR3 runs to 14 residues. Germline-derived CDR1 and CDR2 are SGHNT and YYREEE (reference sequence). The CDR3 is CASSFRDMNTEAFF. The CDR3 bases are TGTGCCAGCAGCTTCAGGGACATGAACACTGAAGCTTTCTTT.

There are many counts of this clone. The CDR3 coding sequence is TGTGCCACCAGCAGAGAGAGAGTCGGACTCTACGGCGAGCAGTACTTC. Its protein is CATSRERVGLYGEQYF. This rearrangement joins TRBV15 to TRBJ2-7; the D gene is possibly TRBD2 (5 bases). The CDR3 consists of 16 residues. V lost 0 bases and J 6 bases, leaving 18 bases between the germline ends. Germline V lookup: CDR1 LNHNV, CDR2 YYDKDF (reference sequence).

This sequence joins TRBV4-3 and TRBJ2-1; 7 bases fit TRBD1. Germline-derived CDR1 and CDR2 are LGHNA and YSLEER. With 3 bases clipped from V and 11 bases from J, the junction kept 10 bases outside the gene matches. There are 14 residues in the CDR3. In nucleotides, the CDR3 is TGCGCCAGCAGCCACCTAGGGGGCAGCCAACAGCAGTTCTTC. Translation gives CASSHLGGSQQQFF.

The chain is built from TRBV29-1 and TRBJ1-2; D is unclear. V lost 5 bases, J lost 8 bases, and 15 bases lay in between. Germline CDR1 reads SQVTM; CDR2 reads ANQGSEA. There are 12 residues in the CDR3. The CDR3 DNA is TGCAGCGTTACGGAGGGAGTGATCGGCTACACCTTC. As protein: CSVTEGVIGYTF.

The sample holds a few counts of this clone. The V and J genes are TRBV5-1 and TRBJ1-6; D gene unclear. CDR1 is SGHRS and CDR2 is YFSETQ in the germline V gene. The length of the CDR3 is 16 residues. V was clipped by 0 bases and J by 9 bases, with 16 bases between them. The CDR3 here is CASSLAPTAVGSPLHF. CDR3 DNA sequence: TGCGCCAGCAGCTTGGCCCCGACCGCGGTGGGTTCACCCCTCCACTTT.

The chain joins TRBV19 to TRBJ1-5, with a tentative D call TRBD1 (6 bases). Germline V gives CDR1 LNHDA, CDR2 SQIVND (reference sequence). V lost 3 bases, J lost 4 bases, and 10 bases lay in between. The CDR3 spans 14 residues. Here the CDR3 reads CASSMRGANQPQHF. CDR3 nucleotides: TGTGCCAGTAGTATGCGGGGGGCGAATCAGCCCCAGCATTTT.

The V gene is TRBV3-1 (or the pseudogene TRBV3-2), the J gene TRBJ1-4, with a possible D match to TRBD1 (5 bases). The CDR3 is 15 residues long. Germline values: CDR1 LGHDT, CDR2 YNNKEL (reference sequence). Trimming took 5 bases from V and 0 from J, leaving 10 bases between them. CDR3 DNA sequence: TGTGCCAGCAGCGGCCGGGGGGCAACTAATGAAAAACTGTTTTTT. This translates into CASSGRGATNEKLFF.

The rearrangement uses TRBV7-9 and TRBJ2-7; 7 bases align to TRBD2. CDR3 length: 15 amino acids. The V and J ends lost 3 bases and 5 bases, in that order; junction bases with no gene match: 10. The germline gives CDR1 SEHNR, CDR2 FQNEAQ (reference sequence). The CDR3 here is CASSFSGLKSHEQYF. CDR3 DNA: TGTGCCAGCAGCTTTTCGGGACTAAAGTCCCACGAGCAGTACTTC.

The V call is TRBV15, the J call TRBJ1-2; TRBD1 matches 7 bases. The germline gives CDR1 LNHNV, CDR2 YYDKDF (reference sequence). The CDR3 has 16 amino acids. V lost 5 bases to trimming and J lost 2 bases; unmatched junction nucleotides: 11. This CDR3 reads CATSGTTGLLNYGYTF. In DNA, the CDR3 is TGTGCCACCAGCGGCACGACAGGGCTCTTAAACTATGGCTACACCTTC.

V usage is TRBV5-1 and J usage is TRBJ2-2; the match to TRBD1 covers 7 bases. CDR1 is SGHRS, CDR2 YFSETQ, per germline. This CDR3 is 17 amino acids long. V shed 0 bases and J 0 bases; nucleotides not matched to a gene: 5. The chain's CDR3 is CASSLDLTGPNTGELFF. Here the CDR3 DNA reads TGCGCCAGCAGCTTGGACCTGACAGGGCCGAACACCGGGGAGCTGTTTTTT.

CDR3 in amino acids: CASSTRGPGAYEQYF. DNA for the CDR3: TGCGCCAGCAGTACCAGGGGGCCTGGGGCCTACGAGCAGTACTTC. This chain links TRBV4-1 with TRBJ2-7, with 8 bases matching TRBD1. V dropped 6 bases and J dropped 2; count of bases not matched to a gene: 9. CDR1 and CDR2 (germline): MGHRA, YSYEKL. This CDR3 contains 15 residues.

This sequence joins TRBV27 and TRBJ2-3; tentatively, D is TRBD1 (6 bases). The V gene lost 8 bases and the J gene lost 1 base, with 13 bases spanning the gap. Germline-derived CDR1 and CDR2 are MNHEY and SMNVEV (reference sequence). The CDR3 has 14 residues. CDR3 nucleotides: TGTGCCAGCCGTTGGGGGCCGGGCACAGATACGCAGTATTTT. Protein product: CASRWGPGTDTQYF.

This chain uses TRBV9 with TRBJ2-5; tentative D call: TRBD1 (5 bases). Germline CDR1 reads SGDLS; CDR2 reads YYNGEE. Trimming left V 0 bases short and J 3 bases short, with 9 bases between. CDR3 length: 14 amino acids. CDR3 nucleotide sequence: TGTGCCAGCAGCGTAGGTGACAGCAAAGAGACCCAGTACTTC. It yields the protein CASSVGDSKETQYF. Full variable domain (remainder filled in from reference TRBV9 and TRBJ2-5): DSGVTQTPKHLITATGQRVTLRCSPRSGDLSVYWYQQSLDQGLQFLIQYYNGEERAKGNILERFSAQQFPDLHSELNLSSLELGDSALYFCASSVGDSKETQYFGPGTRLLVL.

This clone is a singleton in its sample. The chain links TRBV12-3 or TRBV12-4 to TRBJ2-5, with 9 bases identical to TRBD1. The CDR3 runs 13 residues. The V and J ends lost 5 bases and 4 bases, in that order; junction bases with no gene match: 2. The CDR3: CASSLQGAETQYF. The CDR3 DNA is TGTGCCAGCAGTCTACAGGGGGCAGAGACCCAGTACTTC.

The J gene is TRBJ2-2, the V gene TRBV2; D is possibly TRBD1 (6 bases). This CDR3 is 14 amino acids long. Trimming removed 7 bases at V and 1 base at J, with 10 bases between. CDR1 is SNHLY, CDR2 FYNNEI, per germline. In nucleotides, the CDR3 is TGTGCCAGCAAGGCAGGGGTGAACACCGGGGAGCTGTTTTTT. Its protein product is CASKAGVNTGELFF.

The V call is TRBV5-1, the J call TRBJ1-1; 7 nucleotides agree with TRBD1. J was trimmed by 1 base and V by 1 base; bases with no gene match: 1. The germline V gene encodes CDR1 SGHRS and CDR2 YFSETQ. The length of the CDR3 is 14 residues. CDR3 in amino acids: CASSLWDRNTEAFF. The DNA of the CDR3 is TGCGCCAGCAGCTTGTGGGACAGGAACACTGAAGCTTTCTTT. Together with reference TRBV5-1 and TRBJ1-1, the CDR3 gives the full variable domain: KAGVTQTPRYLIKTRGQQVTLSCSPISGHRSVSWYQQTPGQGLQFLFEYFSETQRNKGNFPGRFSGRQFSNSRSEMNVSTLELGDSALYLCASSLWDRNTEAFFGQGTRLTVV.

The rearrangement links TRBV10-1 to TRBJ2-5; 8 nucleotides align to TRBD2. J was trimmed by 6 bases and V by 2 bases; bases with no gene match: 14. Germline V gives CDR1 WNHNN, CDR2 SYGVQD (reference sequence). The length of the CDR3 is 17 residues. CDR3 residues: CASSESGGGGNSQTQYF. CDR3 nucleotides: TGCGCCAGCAGTGAGAGCGGTGGCGGGGGGAATTCGCAGACCCAGTACTTC.